These 23 T cell receptor beta chains were all obtained from the same sample, sequenced in a study of T cell clusters in autoimmune cytopenias. Roughly 40,000 genome equivalents of blood DNA were amplified for TRB. Multiplex touch-down PCR amplified TRB using TRB-A and TRB-B pools in one tube. TCRdb re-analyzed the multiplex PCR reads; it lists each CDR3 protein once, without DNA. The sample holds about 14,000 distinct CDR3 sequences. Another study also made use of these data, one on T cell repertoires in aging, cancer and after chemotherapy.

The sample taken for sequencing was peripheral blood. These TCRs come from a human donor in good health.

This CDR3 is CASNQGGYEQYF. V usage is TRBV11-3 and J usage is TRBJ2-7; TCRdb calls TRBD1, which cannot be checked without DNA. Germline V gene data show CDR1 as SGHNT and CDR2 as YENEEA. The CDR3 consists of 12 residues. Filled out from reference TRBV11-3 and TRBJ2-7, the complete variable domain reads EAGVVQSPRYKIIEKKQPVAFWCNPISGHNTLYWYLQNLGQGPELLIRYENEEAVDDSQLPKDRFSAERLKGVDSTLKIQPAELGDSAVYLCASNQGGYEQYFGPGTRLTVT.

The J gene is TRBJ2-7, the V gene TRBV6-2 or TRBV6-3. Germline V gene lookup returns CDR1 MNHEY and CDR2 SVGEGT. The CDR3 is 14 residues long. CDR3 residues: CASSYKFRSYEQYF.

The chain is built from TRBV6-1 and TRBJ2-1; lacking DNA, the TRBD2 call made by TCRdb goes unchecked. There are 19 residues in the CDR3. Germline-derived CDR1 and CDR2 are MNHNS and SASEGT. CDR3 residues: CASSEPGQASGRALNEQFF.

V usage is TRBV5-1 and J usage is TRBJ2-3; TCRdb names TRBD1, which stays unverified in the absence of DNA. The V gene's germline CDR1 is SGHRS and CDR2 YFSETQ. CDR3 size: 13 residues. Here the CDR3 reads CASSQGGTDTQYF.

The chain employs TRBV19 and TRBJ1-3. CDR3 length equals 14 residues. Germline V gene lookup returns CDR1 LNHDA and CDR2 SQIVND (reference sequence). The CDR3 sequence is CASSPSTAGNTIYF.

The rearrangement joins TRBV18 to TRBJ2-3; without DNA, the TCRdb call of TRBD2 cannot be checked. CDR1 and CDR2 (germline): KGHSH, LQKENI. The CDR3 totals 16 residues. The CDR3 reads CASSQLADGGTDTQYF.

The chain has TRBV5-5 and TRBJ2-7. The germline gives CDR1 SGHKS, CDR2 YYEKEE (reference sequence). This CDR3 has 13 residues. CDR3 residues: CASSLLATYEQYF.

The CDR3 loop is CASTSWETQYF. The chain combines TRBV6-1 with TRBJ2-5. Germline lookup yields CDR1 MNHNS and CDR2 SASEGT. The CDR3 runs to 11 residues.

The chain is built from TRBV6-6 and TRBJ2-1; absent DNA, TCRdb's TRBD2 call cannot be checked. Germline V lookup: CDR1 MNHNY, CDR2 SVGAGI (reference sequence). The CDR3 consists of 15 residues. CDR3 loop: CASTDGVAGVNEQFF.

Here the CDR3 reads CASSPRAKETQYF. The chain joins TRBV27 to TRBJ2-5; TCRdb's D gene call, TRBD2, goes unchecked for lack of DNA. The CDR3 has 13 residues. In germline, CDR1 is MNHEY, CDR2 SMNVEV (reference sequence).

The CDR3 region is CASSRQGDGYTF. The chain combines TRBV19 with TRBJ1-2; TCRdb picks TRBD1, but there is no DNA to check that call. This CDR3 is 12 amino acids long. Germline CDR1 LNHDA, CDR2 SQIVND (reference sequence).

This chain uses TRBV6-2 or TRBV6-3 with TRBJ2-7; TCRdb designates TRBD1, a call that cannot be tested without DNA. The CDR3 spans 13 residues. Germline V CDR1 and CDR2: MNHEY, SVGEGT. CDR3 residues: CASSLVPAYEQYF.

The gene calls are TRBV6-5 and TRBJ2-7; TCRdb's D call of TRBD1 is untestable without DNA. This CDR3 has 15 amino acids. Germline V gives CDR1 MNHEY, CDR2 SVGAGI. CDR3 protein: CASSLLTGGHYEQYF.

The chain links TRBV10-1 to TRBJ2-5. The CDR3 totals 13 residues. From germline, CDR1 is WNHNN and CDR2 SYGVQD (reference sequence). The CDR3 protein is CASSGTAQETQYF.

The rearrangement uses TRBV10-3 and TRBJ2-7; no DNA is available, so the TRBD1 call from TCRdb remains unchecked. This CDR3 region has 12 residues. Germline V lookup: CDR1 ENHRY, CDR2 SYGVKD. The CDR3: CATGTGYYEQYF.

The V call is TRBV13, the J call TRBJ2-3; TCRdb's D call of TRBD1 is untestable without DNA. The CDR3 is made up of 14 amino acids. Germline CDR1 and CDR2: PRHDT and FYEKMQ (reference sequence). CDR3 amino acids: CASSLRGGANTQYF.

This chain connects TRBV20-1 to TRBJ2-1; the D gene TCRdb calls, TRBD2, cannot be checked with no DNA. Germline loops: CDR1 DFQATT, CDR2 SNEGSKA (reference sequence). CDR3 length: 14 amino acids. The CDR3 sequence: CSATGLAAYNEQFF.

V gene TRBV6-5 combines with J gene TRBJ1-4. Germline CDR1 reads MNHEY; CDR2 reads SVGAGI. The CDR3 contains 13 residues. The CDR3 region is CASSYRRNEKLFF.

CDR3 loop: CASLRAGRYTF. This sequence joins TRBV19 and TRBJ1-2; TCRdb's D gene call, TRBD1, goes unchecked for lack of DNA. The germline CDR1 and CDR2 sequences are LNHDA and SQIVND (reference sequence). This CDR3 has 11 residues. Based on the CDR3 plus reference TRBV19 and TRBJ1-2, the full variable domain is DGGITQSPKYLFRKEGQNVTLSCEQNLNHDAMYWYRQDPGQGLRLIYYSQIVNDFQKGDIAEGYSVSREKKESFPLTVTSAQKNPTAFYLCASLRAGRYTFGSGTRLTVV.

Judged by frequency, this clonotype is medium-sized. This rearrangement joins TRBV29-1 to TRBJ2-1; checking the TCRdb D call of TRBD1 is not possible without DNA. In germline, CDR1 is SQVTM, CDR2 ANQGSEA. This CDR3 is built from 11 residues. Here the CDR3 reads CSAQGVSEQFF.

The V and J genes are TRBV6-5 and TRBJ2-3; TCRdb's D gene call, TRBD1, goes unchecked for lack of DNA. The CDR3 has 12 residues. Germline V CDR1 and CDR2: MNHEY, SVGAGI. The CDR3 reads CASSFGGGEQYF.

This chain joins TRBV18 and TRBJ2-7; TCRdb designates TRBD2, a call that cannot be tested without DNA. There are 15 residues in the CDR3. Germline V gene sequence: CDR1 KGHSH, CDR2 LQKENI. CDR3 region: CASSKGPLVSYEQYF.

This clonotype is identified as medium-sized from frequency. This rearrangement joins TRBV29-1 to TRBJ2-3; TCRdb proposes TRBD2, but this gene call is untestable without DNA. Germline CDR1 is SQVTM and CDR2 is ANQGSEA. The CDR3 is made up of 14 amino acids. The CDR3 sequence is CSGKREGFTDTQYF.